Reported below is one TCR beta chain. The data derive from a study of T cell responses to AZD1222 COVID-19 vaccine. The method was immunoSEQ multiplex PCR; TCRdb's version includes in-frame clones alone and lacks a portion of them. The table includes over 110,000 clones, about 92% detected once. The CDR3 covers 10 residues. The germline V gene has CDR1 KGHDR and CDR2 SFDVKD. Trimming stripped 10 bases from V and 2 bases from J, with 4 bases between. The chain links TRBV24-1 to TRBJ1-1; D not certain. Material: peripheral blood, obtained on day 0 of AZD1222 vaccination. The sequence was obtained from an adult in good health. The CDR3 loop reads CATYNTEAFF. The CDR3 nucleotides read TGTGCCACTTACAACACTGAAGCTTTCTTT.